The source of this TCR beta chain is a study of T cell repertoires in cytomegalovirus infection. TCRdb analysed the reads with MiXCR anew, one entry per CDR3 protein. This table has about 770,000 distinct CDR3 sequences, almost 30% appearing once. This clonotype came up a few times. Antigen: not known. Germline CDR1 LGHNA, CDR2 YNFKEQ. This CDR3 has 14 amino acids. Trimming took 0 bases from V and 6 from J, leaving 9 bases between them. The TCR sequence derives from a human donor in good health (CMV status not recorded). Some clones in this sample may be carry-over from other donors' samples. The gene calls are TRBV4-2 and TRBJ1-5, with D hard to call. Sequences were derived from cultured CD8+ T cells from PBMCs, sampled from culture after CMV antigen stimulation. CDR3 loop: CASSQDEVGQPQHF. CDR3 in DNA: TGTGCCAGCAGCCAAGATGAGGTAGGTCAGCCCCAGCATTTT.